This T cell receptor beta chain came from a study of T cells after yellow fever vaccination. A process of 5'RACE template switching, which added a universal primer site and UMIs, was used to make TCR cDNA. Using its own MiXCR run on the 5' RACE reads, TCRdb lists one record per CDR3 protein. Of about 320,000 distinct CDR3 sequences listed, approximately 4.3% were seen once; the top ten hold roughly a fifth. This clonotype was found many times. As yet, its antigen is unknown. Study findings and constraints: High-abundance clonotypes from the bulk population could contaminate FACS-sorted repertoires. Re-detected after boosting: most primary clones, about 96% of CD4 and 75% to 90% of CD8.

Germline V gene data show CDR1 as SQVTM and CDR2 as ANQGSEA. Trimming took off 3 bases at V and 0 bases at J, with 11 bases between the two ends. The CDR3 runs 14 residues. The sample consisted of PBMCs, taken 15 days after the yellow fever booster vaccination. This sequence joins TRBV29-1 and TRBJ1-2; D is uncertain. This TCR derives from a man between 18 and 29 years old who received the YFV17D yellow fever vaccine. DNA of the CDR3: TGCAGCGTTGATGTTCGTCTTACTAACTATGGCTACACCTTC. Amino acid sequence: CSVDVRLTNYGYTF.